The rows below give T cell receptor beta chains drawn from one sample of a study of blood T cell repertoires in COVID-19. TCRdb keeps only in-frame clones here, not all; method: immunoSEQ multiplex PCR. The table includes approximately 46,000 clones, roughly 84% detected once. The sample was peripheral blood. The receptors originated from a woman between 65 and 79 years old with acute or convalescent COVID-19. The CDR3 runs from the conserved cysteine through the conserved F or W. A D gene is named only where the DNA matches it firmly. The size field is filled for only some rows; it gives once, few, many or a size class.

size: few; J: TRBJ2-7; V: TRBV7-3; D: -; DNA: TGTGCCAGCAGCATAAAGGGGGGGAACGAGCAGTACTTC; CDR3: CASSIKGGNEQYF
size: -; J: TRBJ2-1; V: TRBV5-1; D: TRBD2; DNA: TGCGCCAGCAGCTTGGGACTAGCGTCGAGCTCCTACAATGAGCAGTTCTTC; CDR3: CASSLGLASSSYNEQFF
size: -; J: TRBJ2-1; V: TRBV18; D: -; DNA: TGTGCCAGCTCACAAAATAAATACAATGAGCAGTTCTTC; CDR3: CASSQNKYNEQFF
size: -; J: TRBJ2-7; V: TRBV19; D: TRBD2; DNA: TGTGCCAGTAGCCTAACTAGCGGTCTTGGCGAGCAGTACTTC; CDR3: CASSLTSGLGEQYF
size: -; J: TRBJ2-7; V: TRBV5-5; D: TRBD2; DNA: TGTGCCAGCGGGAGGGACCCCTCCTACGAGCAGTACTTC; CDR3: CASGRDPSYEQYF
size: -; J: TRBJ2-7; V: TRBV6-4; D: TRBD2; DNA: TGTGCCAGCAGTAGGACTAGCGGGAGTTACGAGCAGTACTTC; CDR3: CASSRTSGSYEQYF
size: -; J: TRBJ2-3; V: TRBV19; D: -; DNA: TGTGCCAGTAGTACCAGGGACACAATTGTCAAGGATACGCAGTATTTT; CDR3: CASSTRDTIVKDTQYF
size: -; J: TRBJ1-1; V: TRBV19; D: -; DNA: TGTGCCAGTCTTGGGTGGGGGCAAGGGACTGAAGCTTTCTTT; CDR3: CASLGWGQGTEAFF
size: -; J: TRBJ2-3; V: TRBV27; D: -; DNA: TGTGCCAGCAGTTTTAGTCCCACAGGAACCACAGATACGCAGTATTTT; CDR3: CASSFSPTGTTDTQYF
size: -; J: TRBJ2-1; V: TRBV4-3; D: TRBD2; DNA: TGCGCCAGCAGCCCCGGGACTAGCGATGGTGAGCAGTTCTTC; CDR3: CASSPGTSDGEQFF
size: -; J: TRBJ1-5; V: TRBV7-3; D: -; DNA: TGTGCCAGCAGCTTGACAGATAATCAGCCCCAGCATTTT; CDR3: CASSLTDNQPQHF
size: -; J: TRBJ2-3; V: TRBV12-3/TRBV12-4; D: -; DNA: TGTGCCAGCAGCTCCTCCCCCTCGCAGTATTTT; CDR3: CASSSSPSQYF
size: -; J: TRBJ2-5; V: TRBV3-1/TRBV3-2; D: TRBD2; DNA: TGTGCCAGCAGCCAAGTGATAGCGGGAGGATGGAAAGAGACCCAGTACTTC; CDR3: CASSQVIAGGWKETQYF
size: -; J: TRBJ1-2; V: TRBV28; D: -; DNA: TGTGCCAGCAGTGTGACAGCCATCTATGGCTACACCTTC; CDR3: CASSVTAIYGYTF
size: -; J: TRBJ2-5; V: TRBV7-8; D: -; DNA: TGTGCCAGCAGCTTAAGCTCTACCCAGTACTTC; CDR3: CASSLSSTQYF
size: -; J: TRBJ1-2; V: TRBV7-2; D: -; DNA: TGTGCCAGCTTTGGAAGCGTAAGGGGGGGCTACACCTTC; CDR3: CASFGSVRGGYTF
size: -; J: TRBJ2-7; V: TRBV12-2; D: -; DNA: TGTGTGCTTAATGAATGGGGACAGCGGGAGAGCTCCTACGAGCAGTACTTC; CDR3: CVLNEWGQRESSYEQYF
size: -; J: TRBJ1-5; V: TRBV27; D: -; DNA: TGTGCCAGCAGTCTCAAGCCTTATAGCAATCAGCCCCAGCATTTT; CDR3: CASSLKPYSNQPQHF
size: -; J: TRBJ1-2; V: TRBV3-1/TRBV3-2; D: -; DNA: TGTGCCAGCAGCCTCGCCAGGGGAGTTGGCTACACCTTC; CDR3: CASSLARGVGYTF
size: -; J: TRBJ2-3; V: TRBV19; D: TRBD2; DNA: TGTGCCAGTAGGTGGACTAGCGGGTTGGGTACAGATACGCAGTATTTT; CDR3: CASRWTSGLGTDTQYF
size: -; J: TRBJ2-2; V: TRBV24-1; D: -; DNA: TGTGCCGCCAGTGATCCGCACCGGGGGTTCCCCGGGGAGCTGTTTTTT; CDR3: CAASDPHRGFPGELFF
size: -; J: TRBJ1-2; V: TRBV6-5; D: -; DNA: TGTGCCAGCAGTCCCGACAGTTTACATGGCTACACCTTC; CDR3: CASSPDSLHGYTF
size: -; J: TRBJ1-2; V: TRBV28; D: -; DNA: TGTGCCAGCAACCTTGATGCGGGGGGTGGCTACACCTTC; CDR3: CASNLDAGGGYTF
size: -; J: TRBJ2-3; V: TRBV7-9; D: TRBD2; DNA: TGTGCCAGCAGCTTCGGGAGGGTGGGCACAGATACGCAGTATTTT; CDR3: CASSFGRVGTDTQYF
size: -; J: TRBJ2-7; V: TRBV14; D: -; DNA: TGTGCCAGCAGCCCTCGCGGGACAGTCTCCTACGAGCAGTACTTC; CDR3: CASSPRGTVSYEQYF
size: -; J: TRBJ2-7; V: TRBV3-1/TRBV3-2; D: -; DNA: TGTGCCAGCAGCCAAGCTTGGACTTCTCGGGAGCAGTACTTC; CDR3: CASSQAWTSREQYF
size: -; J: TRBJ1-2; V: TRBV30; D: -; DNA: TGTGCCATACCACGACTGATAGACTATGGCTACACCTTC; CDR3: CAIPRLIDYGYTF
size: -; J: TRBJ2-1; V: TRBV28; D: -; DNA: TGTGCCAGCAGTAAGGGGATGAGGTGGAATGAGCAGTTCTTC; CDR3: CASSKGMRWNEQFF
size: -; J: TRBJ1-1; V: TRBV15; D: -; DNA: TGTGCCACCAGCGAACGGGATAAGTTTGGCACTGAAGCTTTCTTT; CDR3: CATSERDKFGTEAFF
size: -; J: TRBJ2-1; V: TRBV10-1; D: -; DNA: TGCGCCAGTAATAGCGGTTACAATGAGCAGTTCTTC; CDR3: CASNSGYNEQFF
size: -; J: TRBJ2-3; V: TRBV7-9; D: TRBD2; DNA: TGTGCCAGCAGCACGACTAGCGGGGGCACAGATACGCAGTATTTT; CDR3: CASSTTSGGTDTQYF